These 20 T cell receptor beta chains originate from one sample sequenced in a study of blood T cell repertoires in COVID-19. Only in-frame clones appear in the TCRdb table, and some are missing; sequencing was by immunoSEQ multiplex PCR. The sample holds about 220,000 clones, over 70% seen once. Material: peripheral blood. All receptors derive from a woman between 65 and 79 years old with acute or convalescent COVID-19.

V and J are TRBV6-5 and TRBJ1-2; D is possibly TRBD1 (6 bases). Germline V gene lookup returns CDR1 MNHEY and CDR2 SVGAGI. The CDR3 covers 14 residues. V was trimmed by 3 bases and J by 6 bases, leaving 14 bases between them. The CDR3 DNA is TGTGCCAGCAGTTATGGTTGGCAGGGGAATGGCTACACCTTC. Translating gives CASSYGWQGNGYTF.

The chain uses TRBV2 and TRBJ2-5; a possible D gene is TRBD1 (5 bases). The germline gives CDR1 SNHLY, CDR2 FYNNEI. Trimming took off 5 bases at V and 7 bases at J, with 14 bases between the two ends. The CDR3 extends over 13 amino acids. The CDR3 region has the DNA TGTGCCAGCAGTCAGGACACTATGGGGACCCAGTACTTC. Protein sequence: CASSQDTMGTQYF.

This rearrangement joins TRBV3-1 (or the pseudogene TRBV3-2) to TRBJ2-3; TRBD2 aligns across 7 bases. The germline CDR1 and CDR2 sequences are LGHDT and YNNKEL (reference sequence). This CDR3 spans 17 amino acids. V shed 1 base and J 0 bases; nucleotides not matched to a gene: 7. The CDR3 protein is CASSQVPSGVSTDTQYF. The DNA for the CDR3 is TGTGCCAGCAGCCAAGTGCCCAGCGGGGTTAGCACAGATACGCAGTATTTT.

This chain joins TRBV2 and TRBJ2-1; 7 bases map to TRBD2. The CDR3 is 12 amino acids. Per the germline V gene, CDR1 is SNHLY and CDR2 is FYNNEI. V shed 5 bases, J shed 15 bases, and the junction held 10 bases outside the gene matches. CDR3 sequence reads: CASSMSGDLTFF. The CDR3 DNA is TGTGCCAGCAGTATGAGCGGGGACCTCACGTTCTTC.

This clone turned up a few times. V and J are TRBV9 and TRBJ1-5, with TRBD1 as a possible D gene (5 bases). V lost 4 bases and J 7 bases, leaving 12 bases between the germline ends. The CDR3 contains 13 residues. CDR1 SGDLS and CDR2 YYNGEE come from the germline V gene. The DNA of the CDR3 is TGTGCCAGCAGCCCAGGGTTTGAACAGCCCCAGCATTTT. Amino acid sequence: CASSPGFEQPQHF. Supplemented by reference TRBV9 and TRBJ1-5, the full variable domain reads DSGVTQTPKHLITATGQRVTLRCSPRSGDLSVYWYQQSLDQGLQFLIQYYNGEERAKGNILERFSAQQFPDLHSELNLSSLELGDSALYFCASSPGFEQPQHFGDGTRLSIL.

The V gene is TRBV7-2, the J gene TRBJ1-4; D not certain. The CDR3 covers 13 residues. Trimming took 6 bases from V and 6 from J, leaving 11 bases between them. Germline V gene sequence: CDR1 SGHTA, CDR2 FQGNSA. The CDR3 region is CASRRQEYEKLFF. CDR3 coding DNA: TGTGCCAGCAGACGACAAGAGTATGAAAAACTGTTTTTT.

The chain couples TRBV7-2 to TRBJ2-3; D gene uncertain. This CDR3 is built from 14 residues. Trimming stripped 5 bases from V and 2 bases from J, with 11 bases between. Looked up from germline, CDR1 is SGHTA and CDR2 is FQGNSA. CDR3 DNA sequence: TGTGCCAGCAGCCTTAGCCCTACCACAGATACGCAGTATTTT. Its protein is CASSLSPTTDTQYF.

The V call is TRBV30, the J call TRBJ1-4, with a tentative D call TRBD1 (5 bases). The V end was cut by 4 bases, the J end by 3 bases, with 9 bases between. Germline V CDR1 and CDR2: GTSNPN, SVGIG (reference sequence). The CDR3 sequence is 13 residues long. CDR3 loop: CAWTGGANEKLFF. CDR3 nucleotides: TGTGCCTGGACGGGGGGGGCTAATGAAAAACTGTTTTTT.

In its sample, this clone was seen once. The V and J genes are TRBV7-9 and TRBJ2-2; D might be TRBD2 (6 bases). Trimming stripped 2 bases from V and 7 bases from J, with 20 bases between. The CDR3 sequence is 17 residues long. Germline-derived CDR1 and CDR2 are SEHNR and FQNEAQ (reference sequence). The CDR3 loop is CASSLMSYGGLIGELFF. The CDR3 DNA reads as TGTGCCAGCAGCTTAATGAGTTACGGGGGATTAATCGGGGAGCTGTTTTTT.

This chain's CDR3 is CASSVSLTGENEQFF. Here the CDR3 DNA reads TGCGCCAGCAGTGTTTCCCTAACAGGGGAAAATGAGCAGTTCTTC. V gene TRBV10-1 combines with J gene TRBJ2-1, with 7 bases aligning to TRBD1. The CDR3 consists of 15 residues. Germline V lookup: CDR1 WNHNN, CDR2 SYGVQD (reference sequence). With V trimmed by 4 bases and J by 7 bases, 10 bases remained unmatched.

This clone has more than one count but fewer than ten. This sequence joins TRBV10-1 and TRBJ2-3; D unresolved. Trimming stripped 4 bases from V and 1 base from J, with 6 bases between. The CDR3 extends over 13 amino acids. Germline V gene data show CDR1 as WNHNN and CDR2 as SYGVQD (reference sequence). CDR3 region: CASSVLRTDTQYF. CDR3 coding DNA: TGCGCCAGCAGTGTCCTACGCACAGATACGCAGTATTTT.

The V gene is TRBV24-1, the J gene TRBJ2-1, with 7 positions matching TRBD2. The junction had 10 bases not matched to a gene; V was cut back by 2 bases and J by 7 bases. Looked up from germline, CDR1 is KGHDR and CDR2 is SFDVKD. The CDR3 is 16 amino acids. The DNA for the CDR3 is TGTGCCACCAGTGATTCCCCGATGGGAGGGATAAATGAGCAGTTCTTC. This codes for CATSDSPMGGINEQFF.

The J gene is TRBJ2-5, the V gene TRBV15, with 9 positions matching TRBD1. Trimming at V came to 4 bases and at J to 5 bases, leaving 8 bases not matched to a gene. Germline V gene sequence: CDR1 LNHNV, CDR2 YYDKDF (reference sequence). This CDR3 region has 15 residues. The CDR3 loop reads CATSTYRGLSETQYF. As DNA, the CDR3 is TGTGCCACCAGCACCTACAGGGGGCTGTCGGAGACCCAGTACTTC.

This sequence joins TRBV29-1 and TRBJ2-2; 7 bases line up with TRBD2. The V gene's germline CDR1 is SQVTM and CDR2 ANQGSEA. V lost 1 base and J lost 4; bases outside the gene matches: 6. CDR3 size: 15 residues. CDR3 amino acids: CSVEAPPGGTGELFF. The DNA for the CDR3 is TGCAGCGTTGAAGCCCCCCCGGGGGGCACCGGGGAGCTGTTTTTT.

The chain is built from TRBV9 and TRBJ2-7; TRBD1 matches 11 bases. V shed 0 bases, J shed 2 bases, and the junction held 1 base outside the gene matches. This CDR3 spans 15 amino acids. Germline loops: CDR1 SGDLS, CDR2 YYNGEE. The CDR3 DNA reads TGTGCCAGCAGCGTAGGGACAGGGGGCCCCTACGAGCAGTACTTC. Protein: CASSVGTGGPYEQYF.

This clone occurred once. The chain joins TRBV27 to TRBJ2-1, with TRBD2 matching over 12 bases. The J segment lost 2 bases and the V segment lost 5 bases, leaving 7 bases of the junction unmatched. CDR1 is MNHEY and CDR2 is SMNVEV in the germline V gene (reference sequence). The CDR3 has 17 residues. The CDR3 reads CASSRTSGDPPYNEQFF. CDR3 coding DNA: TGTGCCAGCAGTCGGACTAGCGGGGACCCACCCTACAATGAGCAGTTCTTC.

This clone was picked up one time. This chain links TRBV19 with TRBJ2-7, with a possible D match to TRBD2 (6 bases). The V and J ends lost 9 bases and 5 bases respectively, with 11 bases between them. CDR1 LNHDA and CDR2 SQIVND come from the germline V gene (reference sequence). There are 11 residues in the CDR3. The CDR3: CASGLFHEQYF. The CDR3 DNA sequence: TGTGCCAGCGGACTATTCCACGAGCAGTACTTC.

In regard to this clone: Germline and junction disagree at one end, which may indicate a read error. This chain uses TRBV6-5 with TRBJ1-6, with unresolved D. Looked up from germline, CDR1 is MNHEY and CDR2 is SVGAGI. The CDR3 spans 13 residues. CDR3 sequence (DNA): TGTACCAGCGCAGGCGATGTAAATTCACCCCTCCACTTT. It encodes CTSAGDVNSPLHF.

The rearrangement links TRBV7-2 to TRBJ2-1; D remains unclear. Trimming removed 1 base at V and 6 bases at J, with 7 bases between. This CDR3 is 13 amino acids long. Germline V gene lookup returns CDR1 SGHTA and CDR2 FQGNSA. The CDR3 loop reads CASSLGPLNEQFF. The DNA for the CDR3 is TGTGCCAGCAGCTTAGGGCCTCTCAATGAGCAGTTCTTC.

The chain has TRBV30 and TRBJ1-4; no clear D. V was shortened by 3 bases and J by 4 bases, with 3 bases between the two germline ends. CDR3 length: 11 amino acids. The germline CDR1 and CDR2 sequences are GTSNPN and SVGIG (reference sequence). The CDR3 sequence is CAWSRNEKLFF. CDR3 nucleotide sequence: TGTGCCTGGAGCCGTAATGAAAAACTGTTTTTT.